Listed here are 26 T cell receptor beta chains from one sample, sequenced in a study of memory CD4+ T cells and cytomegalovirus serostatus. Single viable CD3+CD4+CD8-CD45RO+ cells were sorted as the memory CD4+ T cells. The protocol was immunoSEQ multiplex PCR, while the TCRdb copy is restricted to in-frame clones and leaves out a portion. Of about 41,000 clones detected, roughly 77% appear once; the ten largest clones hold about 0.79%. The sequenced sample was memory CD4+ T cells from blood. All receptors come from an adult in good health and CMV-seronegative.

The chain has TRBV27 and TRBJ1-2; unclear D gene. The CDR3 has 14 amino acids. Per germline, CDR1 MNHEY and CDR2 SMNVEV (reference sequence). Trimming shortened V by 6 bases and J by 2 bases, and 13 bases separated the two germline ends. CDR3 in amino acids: CASSHDTYNYGYTF. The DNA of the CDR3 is TGTGCCAGCAGCCACGACACTTACAACTATGGCTACACCTTC.

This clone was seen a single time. The chain's CDR3 is CASSLGEGYGYTF. CDR3 nucleotides: TGTGCCAGCAGCTTAGGAGAGGGTTATGGCTACACCTTC. The gene calls are TRBV7-9 and TRBJ1-2; no reliable D call. The CDR3 runs to 13 residues. Germline V gene sequence: CDR1 SEHNR, CDR2 FQNEAQ (reference sequence). Trimming left V 1 base short and J 5 bases short, with 8 bases between.

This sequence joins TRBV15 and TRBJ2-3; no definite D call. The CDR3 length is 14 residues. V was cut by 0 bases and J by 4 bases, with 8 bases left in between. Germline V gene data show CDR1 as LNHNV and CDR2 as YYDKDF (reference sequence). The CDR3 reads CATSRDPSADTQYF. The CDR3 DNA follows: TGTGCCACCAGCAGAGACCCATCCGCAGATACGCAGTATTTT.

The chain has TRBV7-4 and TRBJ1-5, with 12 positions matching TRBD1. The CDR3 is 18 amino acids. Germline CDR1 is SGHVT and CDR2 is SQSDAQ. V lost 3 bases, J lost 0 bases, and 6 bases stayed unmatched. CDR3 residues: CASSFGDRGHYSNQPQHF. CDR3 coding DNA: TGTGCCAGCAGCTTTGGGGACAGGGGGCATTATAGCAATCAGCCCCAGCATTTT.

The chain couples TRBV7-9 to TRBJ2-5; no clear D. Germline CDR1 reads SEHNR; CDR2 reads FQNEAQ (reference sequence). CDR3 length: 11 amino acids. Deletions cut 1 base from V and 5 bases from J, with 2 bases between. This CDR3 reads CASSLVETQYF. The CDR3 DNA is TGTGCCAGCAGCTTAGTCGAGACCCAGTACTTC.

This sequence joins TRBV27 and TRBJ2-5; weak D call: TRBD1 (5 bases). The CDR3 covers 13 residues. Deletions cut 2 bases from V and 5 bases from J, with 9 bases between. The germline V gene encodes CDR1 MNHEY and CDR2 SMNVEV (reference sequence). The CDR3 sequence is CASSLGAGETQYF. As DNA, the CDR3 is TGTGCCAGCAGTTTAGGGGCCGGGGAGACCCAGTACTTC.

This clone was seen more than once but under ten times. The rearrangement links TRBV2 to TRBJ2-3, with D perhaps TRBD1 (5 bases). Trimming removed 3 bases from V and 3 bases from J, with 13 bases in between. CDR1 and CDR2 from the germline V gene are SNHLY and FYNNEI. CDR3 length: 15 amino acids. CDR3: CASSEANQGTDTQYF. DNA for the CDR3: TGTGCCAGCAGTGAGGCCAATCAGGGTACAGATACGCAGTATTTT. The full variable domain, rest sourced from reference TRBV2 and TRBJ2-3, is EPEVTQTPSHQVTQMGQEVILRCVPISNHLYFYWYRQILGQKVEFLVSFYNNEISEKSEIFDDQFSVERPDGSNFTLKIRSTKLEDSAMYFCASSEANQGTDTQYFGPGTRLTVL.

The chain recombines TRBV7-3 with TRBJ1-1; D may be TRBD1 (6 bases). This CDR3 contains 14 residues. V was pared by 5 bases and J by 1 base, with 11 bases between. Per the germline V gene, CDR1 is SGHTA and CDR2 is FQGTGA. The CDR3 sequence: CASSMTGPNTEAFF. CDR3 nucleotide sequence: TGTGCCAGCAGCATGACAGGTCCGAACACTGAAGCTTTCTTT.

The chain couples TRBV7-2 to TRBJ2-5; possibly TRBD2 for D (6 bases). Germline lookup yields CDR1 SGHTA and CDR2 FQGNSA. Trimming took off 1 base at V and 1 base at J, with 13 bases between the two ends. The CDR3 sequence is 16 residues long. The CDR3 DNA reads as TGTGCCAGCAGCTTAGTTCTGCGGGGCTTCCAAGAGACCCAGTACTTC. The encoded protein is CASSLVLRGFQETQYF.

CDR3 protein: CASRDRGSGNTIYF. The DNA of the CDR3 is TGTGCCAGCAGAGACAGGGGGTCAGGAAACACCATATATTTT. V gene TRBV6-5 combines with J gene TRBJ1-3; the match to TRBD1 covers 9 bases. This CDR3 has 14 amino acids. CDR1 is MNHEY and CDR2 is SVGAGI in the germline V gene. J lost 4 bases, V lost 6 bases, and 4 bases had no gene match.

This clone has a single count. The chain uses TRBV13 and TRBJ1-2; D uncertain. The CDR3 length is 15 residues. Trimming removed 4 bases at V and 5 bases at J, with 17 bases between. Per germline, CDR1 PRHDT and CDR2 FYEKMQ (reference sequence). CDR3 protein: CASSSPRDRAYGYTF. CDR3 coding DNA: TGTGCCAGCAGCTCCCCTAGGGATAGAGCTTATGGCTACACCTTC.

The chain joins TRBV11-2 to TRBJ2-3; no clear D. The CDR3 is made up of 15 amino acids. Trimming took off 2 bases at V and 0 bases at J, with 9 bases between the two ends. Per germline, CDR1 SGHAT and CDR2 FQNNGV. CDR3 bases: TGTGCCAGCAGCTTAAAGAACATTAGCACAGATACGCAGTATTTT. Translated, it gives CASSLKNISTDTQYF.

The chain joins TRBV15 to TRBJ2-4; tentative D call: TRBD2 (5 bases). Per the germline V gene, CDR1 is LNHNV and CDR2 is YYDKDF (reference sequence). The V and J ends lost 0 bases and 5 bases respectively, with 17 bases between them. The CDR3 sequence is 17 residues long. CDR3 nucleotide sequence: TGTGCCACCAGCAGAGATAGACTACGGGTTGAGGAAAACATTCAGTACTTC. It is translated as CATSRDRLRVEENIQYF.

CDR3 DNA sequence: TGTGCCAGCAGCCCGTCTCCCGGGGGGCGGAGGGGCGCAACCGGGGAGCTGTTTTTT. Translation: CASSPSPGGRRGATGELFF. The chain joins TRBV7-3 to TRBJ2-2; TRBD2 might be the D (7 bases). V was clipped by 5 bases and J by 5 bases, with 27 bases between them. This CDR3 region has 19 residues. CDR1 is SGHTA, CDR2 FQGTGA, per germline.

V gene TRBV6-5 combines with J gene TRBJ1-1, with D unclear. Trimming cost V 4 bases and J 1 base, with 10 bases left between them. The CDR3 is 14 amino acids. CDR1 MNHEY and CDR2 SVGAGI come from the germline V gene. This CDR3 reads CASSFGSGNTEAFF. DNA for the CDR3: TGTGCCAGCAGTTTTGGGAGTGGGAACACTGAAGCTTTCTTT.

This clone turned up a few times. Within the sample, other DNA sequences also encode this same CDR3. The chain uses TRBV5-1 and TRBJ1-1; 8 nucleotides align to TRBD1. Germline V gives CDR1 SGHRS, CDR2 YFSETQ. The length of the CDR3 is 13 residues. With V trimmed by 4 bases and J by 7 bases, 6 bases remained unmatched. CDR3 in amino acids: CASSVQGQVEAFF. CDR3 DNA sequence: TGCGCCAGCAGCGTACAGGGACAGGTTGAAGCTTTCTTT.

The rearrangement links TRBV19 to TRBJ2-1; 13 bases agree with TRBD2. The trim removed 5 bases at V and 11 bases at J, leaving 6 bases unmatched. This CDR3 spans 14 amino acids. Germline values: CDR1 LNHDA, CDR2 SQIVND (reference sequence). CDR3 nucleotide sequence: TGTGCCAGTAGTGGAACTAGCGGGGGGGCTCAGCAGTTCTTC. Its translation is CASSGTSGGAQQFF.

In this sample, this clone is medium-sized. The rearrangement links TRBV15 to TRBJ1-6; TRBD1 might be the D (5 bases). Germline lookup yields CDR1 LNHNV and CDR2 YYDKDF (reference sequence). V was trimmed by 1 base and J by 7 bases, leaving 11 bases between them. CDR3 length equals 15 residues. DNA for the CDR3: TGTGCCACCAGCAGAGCAGGGACCGGGAATTCACCCCTCCACTTT. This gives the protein CATSRAGTGNSPLHF. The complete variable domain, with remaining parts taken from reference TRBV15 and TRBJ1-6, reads DAMVIQNPRYQVTQFGKPVTLSCSQTLNHNVMYWYQQKSSQAPKLLFHYYDKDFNNEADTPDNFQSRRPNTSFCFLDIRSPGLGDTAMYLCATSRAGTGNSPLHFGNGTRLTVT.

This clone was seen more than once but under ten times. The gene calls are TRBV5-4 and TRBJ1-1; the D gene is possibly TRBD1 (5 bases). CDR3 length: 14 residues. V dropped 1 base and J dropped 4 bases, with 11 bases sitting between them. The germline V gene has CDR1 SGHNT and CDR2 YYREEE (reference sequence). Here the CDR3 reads CASSLYTGATEAFF. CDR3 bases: TGTGCCAGCAGCTTGTATACCGGGGCCACTGAAGCTTTCTTT.

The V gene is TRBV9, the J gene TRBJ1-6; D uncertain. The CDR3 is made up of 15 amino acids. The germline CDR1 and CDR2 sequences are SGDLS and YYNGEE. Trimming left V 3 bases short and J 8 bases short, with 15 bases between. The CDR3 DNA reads TGTGCCAGCAGCGCCAGACCTGATAGGGATTCACCCCTCCACTTT. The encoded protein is CASSARPDRDSPLHF.

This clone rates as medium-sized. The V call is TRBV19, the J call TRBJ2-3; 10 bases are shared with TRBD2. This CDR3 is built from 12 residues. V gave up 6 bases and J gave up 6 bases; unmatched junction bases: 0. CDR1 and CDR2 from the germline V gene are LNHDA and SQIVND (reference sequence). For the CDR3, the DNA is TGTGCCAGTAGACTAGCGGGGGATACGCAGTATTTT. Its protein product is CASRLAGDTQYF.

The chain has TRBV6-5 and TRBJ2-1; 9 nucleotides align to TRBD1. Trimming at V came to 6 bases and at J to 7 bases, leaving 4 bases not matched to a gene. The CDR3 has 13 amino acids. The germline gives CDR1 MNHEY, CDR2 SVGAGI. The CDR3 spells CASRGTGTNEQFF. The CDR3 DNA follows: TGTGCCAGCAGGGGGACAGGGACGAATGAGCAGTTCTTC.

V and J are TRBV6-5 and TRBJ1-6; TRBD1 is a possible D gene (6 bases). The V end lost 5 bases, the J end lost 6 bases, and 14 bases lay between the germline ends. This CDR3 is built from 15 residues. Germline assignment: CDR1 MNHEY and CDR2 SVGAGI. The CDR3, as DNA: TGTGCCAGCAGTAACAACAGGGTTACTAATTCACCCCTCCACTTT. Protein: CASSNNRVTNSPLHF.

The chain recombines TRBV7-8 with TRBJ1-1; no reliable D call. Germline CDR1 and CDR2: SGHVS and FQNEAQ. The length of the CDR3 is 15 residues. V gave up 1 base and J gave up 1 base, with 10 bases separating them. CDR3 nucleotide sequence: TGTGCCAGCAGCTTAGGTTTCGGCTCGAACACTGAAGCTTTCTTT. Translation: CASSLGFGSNTEAFF.

In DNA form, the CDR3 reads TGTGCCAGCAGTGTCGCTAGCATCGGGGAGCTGTTTTTT. Translation: CASSVASIGELFF. The chain carries TRBV25-1 and TRBJ2-2; the D gene is possibly TRBD2 (5 bases). The CDR3 contains 13 residues. Looked up from germline, CDR1 is MGHDK and CDR2 is SYGVNS. V lost 4 bases, J lost 7 bases, and 10 bases lay in between.

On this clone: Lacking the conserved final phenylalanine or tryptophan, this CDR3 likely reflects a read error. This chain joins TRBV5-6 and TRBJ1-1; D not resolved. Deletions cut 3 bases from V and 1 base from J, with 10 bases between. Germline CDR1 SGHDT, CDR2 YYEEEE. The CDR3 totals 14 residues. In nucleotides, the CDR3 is TGTGCCAGCAGCTGGACTACAAGGAACACTGAAGCTTTCCTT. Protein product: CASSWTTRNTEAFL.